The clone carrying this T cell receptor (beta chain) was observed a few times. Its antigen is still unknown. The V end was cut by 5 bases, the J end by 5 bases, with 9 bases between. CDR1 and CDR2 (germline): SGHTA, FQGNSA. The CDR3 runs to 12 residues. UMIs and sample barcodes were carried by the TCR alpha and TCR beta cDNA libraries that 5'RACE produced using constant-segment primers. TCRdb re-derived calls from the 5' RACE reads in MiXCR, one entry per CDR3 protein. The data show about 200,000 distinct CDR3 sequences, with more than 8% seen just once and 3.5% held by the top ten. The data belong to a study of T-cell memory formation after mild COVID-19. Study in general: Clusters were largely donor specific. Study observations and caveats: Prior to infection, memory already included some responding clones, suggesting cross-reactive memory joined. Clones that contracted from day 15 to 85 were balanced CD4/CD8, while later expanders leaned CD4+.

The receptor was derived from a man aged 18 to 30 who had mild COVID-19 (a few samples of this study predate the infection). Cell type and time point are not known. Sequenced: PBMCs or a T cell subset sorted from them (not recorded which). The rearrangement joins TRBV7-2 to TRBJ2-5; D uncertain. The CDR3 protein is CASSTSSETQYF. DNA of the CDR3: TGTGCCAGCAGCACCTCTTCGGAGACCCAGTACTTC.